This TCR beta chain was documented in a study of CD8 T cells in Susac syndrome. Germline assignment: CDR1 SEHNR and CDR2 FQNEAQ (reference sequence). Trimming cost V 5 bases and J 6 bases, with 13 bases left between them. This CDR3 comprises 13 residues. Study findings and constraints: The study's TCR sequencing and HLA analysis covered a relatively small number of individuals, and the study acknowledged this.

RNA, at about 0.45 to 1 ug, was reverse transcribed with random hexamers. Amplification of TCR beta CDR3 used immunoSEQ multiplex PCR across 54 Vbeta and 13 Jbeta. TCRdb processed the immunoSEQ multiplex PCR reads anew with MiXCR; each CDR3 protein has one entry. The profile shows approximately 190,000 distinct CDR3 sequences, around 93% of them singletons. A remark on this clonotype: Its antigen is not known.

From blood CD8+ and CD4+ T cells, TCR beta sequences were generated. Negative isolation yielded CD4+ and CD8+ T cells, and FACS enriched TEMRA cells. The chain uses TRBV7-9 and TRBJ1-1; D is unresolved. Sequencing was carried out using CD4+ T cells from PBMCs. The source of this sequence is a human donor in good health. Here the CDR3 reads CASSLFERAEAFF. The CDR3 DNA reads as TGTGCCAGCAGCCTTTTTGAAAGGGCTGAAGCTTTCTTT.